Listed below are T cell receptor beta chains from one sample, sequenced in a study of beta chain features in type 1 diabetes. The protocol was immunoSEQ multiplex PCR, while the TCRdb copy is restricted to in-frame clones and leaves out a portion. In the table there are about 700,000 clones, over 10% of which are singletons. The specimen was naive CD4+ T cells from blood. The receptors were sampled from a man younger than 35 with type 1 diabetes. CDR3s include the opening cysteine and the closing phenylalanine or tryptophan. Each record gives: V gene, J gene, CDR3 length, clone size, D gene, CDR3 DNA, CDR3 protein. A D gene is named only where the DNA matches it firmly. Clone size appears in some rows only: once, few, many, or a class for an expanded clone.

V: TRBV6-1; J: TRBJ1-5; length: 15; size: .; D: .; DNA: TGTGCCAGTCAAGTCTCCGGGGGTGGCAATCAGCCCCAGCATTTT; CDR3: CASQVSGGGNQPQHF
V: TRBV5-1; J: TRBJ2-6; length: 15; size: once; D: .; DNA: TGCGCCAGCAGCTTGATATTATCTGGGGCCAACGTCCTGACTTTC; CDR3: CASSLILSGANVLTF
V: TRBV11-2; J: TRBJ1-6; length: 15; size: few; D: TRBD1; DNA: TGTGCCAGCAGCCCAGGACAGGGGGAGAATTCACCCCTCCACTTT; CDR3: CASSPGQGENSPLHF
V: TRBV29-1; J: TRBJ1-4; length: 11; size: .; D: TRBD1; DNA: TGCAGCTACAGGGGGGGTGAAAAACTGTTTTTT; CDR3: CSYRGGEKLFF
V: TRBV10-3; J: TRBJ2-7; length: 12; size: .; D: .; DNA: TGTGCCTCGACAGCGAGCTCCTACGAGCAGTACTTC; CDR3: CASTASSYEQYF
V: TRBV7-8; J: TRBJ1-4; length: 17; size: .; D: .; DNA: TGTGCCAGCAGCTACGTTCCGGGAAGGGGGTTTAATGAAAAACTGTTTTTT; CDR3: CASSYVPGRGFNEKLFF
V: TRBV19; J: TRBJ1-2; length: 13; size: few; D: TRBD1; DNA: TGTGCCAGTAGTGGGACAGTATCTCCTGGCTACACCTTC; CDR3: CASSGTVSPGYTF
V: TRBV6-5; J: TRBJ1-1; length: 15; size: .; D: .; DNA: TGTGCCAGCATTGGTGGGCCGAGCAACAGGGACGAGGCTTTCTTT; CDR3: CASIGGPSNRDEAFF
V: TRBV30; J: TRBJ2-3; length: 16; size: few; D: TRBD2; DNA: TGTGCCTGGAGTAAGGGACTAGCGGCTAGCACAGATACGCAGTATTTT; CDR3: CAWSKGLAASTDTQYF
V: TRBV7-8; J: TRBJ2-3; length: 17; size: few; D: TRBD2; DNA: TGTGCCAGCAGCTTCCCTGGGGCTAGCGGGGCAACAGATACGCAGTATTTT; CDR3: CASSFPGASGATDTQYF
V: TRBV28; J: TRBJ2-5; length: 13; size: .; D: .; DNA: TGTGCCAGCAGTTTGAGGCAGTCTGAGACCCAGTACTTC; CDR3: CASSLRQSETQYF
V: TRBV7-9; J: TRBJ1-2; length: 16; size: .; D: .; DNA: TGTGCCAGCAGCTCCCGGCGGGAGGGGATTAGCTATGGCTACACCTTC; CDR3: CASSSRREGISYGYTF
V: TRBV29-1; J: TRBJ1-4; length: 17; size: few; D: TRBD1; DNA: TGCAGCGTTGAGCGACAGGGAAGGAGTGCAACTAATGAAAAACTGTTTTTT; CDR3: CSVERQGRSATNEKLFF
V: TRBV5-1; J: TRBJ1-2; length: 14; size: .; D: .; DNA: TGCGCCAGCAGCTTGGCAGGGGACGGCGGTGGCTACACCTTC; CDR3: CASSLAGDGGGYTF
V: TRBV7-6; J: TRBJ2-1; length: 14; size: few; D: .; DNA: TGTGCCAGCAGCGGGGGGGGCTTTGCCAATGAGCAGTTCTTC; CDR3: CASSGGGFANEQFF
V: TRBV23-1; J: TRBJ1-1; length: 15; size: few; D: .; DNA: TGCGCCAGCAGTCCCGGGGGGGCTGTGAACACTGAAGCTTTCTTT; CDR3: CASSPGGAVNTEAFF
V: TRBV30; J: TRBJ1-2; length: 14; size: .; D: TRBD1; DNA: TGTGCCTGGAGCACAGGACAGGGGGGCTATGGCTACACCTTC; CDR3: CAWSTGQGGYGYTF
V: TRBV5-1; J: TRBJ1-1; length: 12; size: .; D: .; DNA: TGCGCCAGCAGCTTGGGGCAGAATGAAGCTTTCTTT; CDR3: CASSLGQNEAFF
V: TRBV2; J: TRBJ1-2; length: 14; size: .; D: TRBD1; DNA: TGTGCCAGCACTGACAGGGAATCTTGCTCTGGCTACACCTTC; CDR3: CASTDRESCSGYTF
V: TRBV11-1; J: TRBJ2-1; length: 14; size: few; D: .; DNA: TGTGCCAGCAGCCCTCGACTAATATACAATGAGCAGTTCTTC; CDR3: CASSPRLIYNEQFF
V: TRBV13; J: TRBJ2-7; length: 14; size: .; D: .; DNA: TGTGCCAGCAGCTTACGGGACACTGACTACGAGCAGTACTTC; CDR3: CASSLRDTDYEQYF
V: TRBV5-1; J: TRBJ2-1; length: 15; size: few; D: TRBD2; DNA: TGCGCCAGCAGCCCCTCCCCCGGGGGGGACAATGAGCAGTTCTTC; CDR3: CASSPSPGGDNEQFF
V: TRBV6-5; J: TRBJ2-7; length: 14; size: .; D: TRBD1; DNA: TGTGCCAGCACCCGGGACAGGGAAACCTACGAGCAGTACTTC; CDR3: CASTRDRETYEQYF
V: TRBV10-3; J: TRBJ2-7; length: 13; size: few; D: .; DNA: TGTGCCATCGGCGGGGTGGCGTCCTACGAGCAGTACTTC; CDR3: CAIGGVASYEQYF
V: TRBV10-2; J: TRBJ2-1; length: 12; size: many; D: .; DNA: TGCGCCAGCAGTGAGTCGGCAGTAGAGCAGTTCTTC; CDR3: CASSESAVEQFF
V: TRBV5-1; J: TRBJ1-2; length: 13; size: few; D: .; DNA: TGCGCCAGCAGCTCCCGCCTGGGGAATGGCTACACCTTC; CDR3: CASSSRLGNGYTF
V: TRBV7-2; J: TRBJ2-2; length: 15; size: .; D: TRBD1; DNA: TGTGCCAGCAGGATGACAGGGCAGGTCGCCGGGGAGCTGTTTTTT; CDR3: CASRMTGQVAGELFF
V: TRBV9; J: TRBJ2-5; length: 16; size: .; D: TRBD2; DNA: TGTGCCAGCAGCCTGTGGACTAGCGGGGGAAGTTTGACCCAGTACTTC; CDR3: CASSLWTSGGSLTQYF
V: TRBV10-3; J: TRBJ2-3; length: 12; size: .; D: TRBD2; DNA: TGTGCCATCAGGGCTAGCGGGGATACGCAGTATTTT; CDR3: CAIRASGDTQYF
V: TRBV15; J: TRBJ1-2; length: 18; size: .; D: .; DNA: TGTGCCACCAGCAGAGATCAAGGCGGTGGACAGTCTAACTATGGCTACACCTTC; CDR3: CATSRDQGGGQSNYGYTF
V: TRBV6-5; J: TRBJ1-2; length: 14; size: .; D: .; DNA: TGTGCCAGCAGCGCTCCCGACAGGTTGGCCGGCTACACCTTC; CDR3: CASSAPDRLAGYTF
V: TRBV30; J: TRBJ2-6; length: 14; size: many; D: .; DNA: TGTGCCTGGAGTGTAGTCTCTGGGGCCAACGTCCTGACTTTC; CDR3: CAWSVVSGANVLTF
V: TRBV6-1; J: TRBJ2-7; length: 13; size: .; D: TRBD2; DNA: TGTGCCAGCAAGGTAGCGGGGGACTACGAGCAGTACTTC; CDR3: CASKVAGDYEQYF
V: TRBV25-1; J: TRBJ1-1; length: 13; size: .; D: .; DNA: TGTGCCAGCAGTGAATATAGAATGTCCGAAGCTTTCTTT; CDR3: CASSEYRMSEAFF
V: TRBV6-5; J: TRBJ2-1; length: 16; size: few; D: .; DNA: TGTGCCAGCAGTTACAGGGGAACAGGAAAGAGGAATGAGCAGTTCTTC; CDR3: CASSYRGTGKRNEQFF
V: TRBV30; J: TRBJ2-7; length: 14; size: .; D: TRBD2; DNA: TGTGGACTAGCGGGGGGGTCCACACCTAACGAGCAGTACTTC; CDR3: CGLAGGSTPNEQYF
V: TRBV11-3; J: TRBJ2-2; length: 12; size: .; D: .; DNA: TGTGGAACGAACGAGGGCACCGGGGAGCTGTTTTTT; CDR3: CGTNEGTGELFF
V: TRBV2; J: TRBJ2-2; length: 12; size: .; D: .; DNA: TGTGCCAGCAGTGAAAGGTTGAGGGAGCTGTTTTTT; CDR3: CASSERLRELFF
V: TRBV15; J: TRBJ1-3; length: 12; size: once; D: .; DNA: TGTGCCACCAGTCCCGCTGGAAACACCATATATTTT; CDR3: CATSPAGNTIYF
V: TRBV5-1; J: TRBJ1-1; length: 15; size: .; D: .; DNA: TGCGCCAGCAGCTCTGGGCAGGTTCCGAACACTGAAGCTTTCTTT; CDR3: CASSSGQVPNTEAFF
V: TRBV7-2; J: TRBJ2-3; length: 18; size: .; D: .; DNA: TGTGCCAGCAGCTTAGCGCTAGGGGGACAACTGGGGGCAGATACGCAGTATTTT; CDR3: CASSLALGGQLGADTQYF
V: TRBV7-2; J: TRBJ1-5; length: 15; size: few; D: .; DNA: TGTGCCAGCAGCTTAGGCTTGGGACTGAATCAGCCCCAGCATTTT; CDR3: CASSLGLGLNQPQHF
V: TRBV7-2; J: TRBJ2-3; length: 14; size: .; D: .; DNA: TGTGCCAGCAGCTTAGCGGGCGGGATAGATACGCAGTATTTT; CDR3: CASSLAGGIDTQYF
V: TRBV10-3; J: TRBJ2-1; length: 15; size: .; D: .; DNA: TGTGCCATCAGTGAACCGTTACAGGGTTACAATGAGCAGTTCTTC; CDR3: CAISEPLQGYNEQFF
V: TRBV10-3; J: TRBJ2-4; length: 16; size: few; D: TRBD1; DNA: TGTGCCATCAGTGAGATTCAGGGGGCAACCAAAAACATTCAGTACTTC; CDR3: CAISEIQGATKNIQYF
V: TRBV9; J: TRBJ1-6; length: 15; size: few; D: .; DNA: TGTGCCAGCAGCCCATCCTTGGGGGATCATTCACCCCTCCACTTT; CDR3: CASSPSLGDHSPLHF
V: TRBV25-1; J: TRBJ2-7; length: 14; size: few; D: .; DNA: TGTGCCAGCAGTACGGGGTCGGGAGACTACGAGCAGTACTTC; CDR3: CASSTGSGDYEQYF
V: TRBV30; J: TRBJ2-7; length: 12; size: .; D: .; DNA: TGTGCCTGGAGTGTATGGGGCTACGAGCAGTACTTC; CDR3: CAWSVWGYEQYF
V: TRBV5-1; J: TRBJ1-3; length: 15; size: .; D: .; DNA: TGCGCCAGCAGCTTGAATGGGCATAATGGAAACACCATATATTTT; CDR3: CASSLNGHNGNTIYF
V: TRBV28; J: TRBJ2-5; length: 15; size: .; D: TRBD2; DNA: TGTGCCAGCAGTTTATGGACTAGCGGAGGGGAGACCCAGTACTTC; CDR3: CASSLWTSGGETQYF
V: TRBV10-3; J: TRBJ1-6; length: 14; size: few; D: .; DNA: TGTGCCATCAGTGTCACAGGGTCTACTTCACCCCTCCACTTT; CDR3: CAISVTGSTSPLHF
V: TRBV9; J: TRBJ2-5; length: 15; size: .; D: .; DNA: TGTGCCAGCAGCGTAGCACCCGTACCCCAAGAGACCCAGTACTTC; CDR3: CASSVAPVPQETQYF
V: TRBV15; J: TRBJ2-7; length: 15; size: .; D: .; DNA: TGTGCCACCAGCAGAGATCGAGACAGTACCTACGAGCAGTACTTC; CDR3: CATSRDRDSTYEQYF
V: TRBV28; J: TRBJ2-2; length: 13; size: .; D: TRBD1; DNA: TGTGCCAGCAGAACAGGGGGTACCGGGGAGCTGTTTTTT; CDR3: CASRTGGTGELFF
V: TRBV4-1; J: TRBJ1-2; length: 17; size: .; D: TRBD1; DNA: TGCGCCAGCAGCCAAGATTTCAGGACAGGGAAGAACTATGGCTACACCTTC; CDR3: CASSQDFRTGKNYGYTF
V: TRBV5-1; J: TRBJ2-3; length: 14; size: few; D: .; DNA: TGCGCCAGCAAGTCCTCCAGCCTCGCAGATACGCAGTATTTT; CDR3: CASKSSSLADTQYF
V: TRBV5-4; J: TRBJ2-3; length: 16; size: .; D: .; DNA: TGTGCCAGCAGCTTGGCCATGCAGACTAGCACAGATACGCAGTATTTT; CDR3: CASSLAMQTSTDTQYF
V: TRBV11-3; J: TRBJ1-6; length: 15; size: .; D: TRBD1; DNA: TGTGCCAGCAGCTACGGACAGGAGGGTACTTCACCCCTCCACTTT; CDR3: CASSYGQEGTSPLHF
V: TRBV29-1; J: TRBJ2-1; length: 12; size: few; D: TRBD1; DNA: TGCAGCGCCAGGGACAGTCCAAATGAGCAGTTCTTC; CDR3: CSARDSPNEQFF
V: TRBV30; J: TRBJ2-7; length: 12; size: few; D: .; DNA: TGTGCCCTCGAGGGGGTTTTCTACGAGCAGTACTTC; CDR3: CALEGVFYEQYF